These 17 T cell receptor beta chains were all obtained from the same sample, sequenced in a study of blood T cells in healthy people across ages (dated by TCRdb to the mid-2010s). The library came from 5' RACE. Sequencing relied on an Illumina HiSeq 2500. A second PCR of 7 to 11 cycles was performed with a sample-barcoded 5' primer and a J-beta primer mix. The public reads were reanalyzed by TCRdb: fastp trimming at Q25, MiXCR alignment, in-frame beta chains only. Rows with a matching CDR3 protein are joined into one entry that keeps the most common DNA and genes. This sample holds about 1.5 million distinct CDR3 sequences; 35% to 45% were observed only once. The ten top clones hold about 3.8% of the sample. Sequenced: blood. The receptors were gathered from a young woman in good health.

The chain links TRBV7-2 to TRBJ1-2; D unresolved. This CDR3 is 19 amino acids long. V was trimmed by 6 bases and J by 4 bases, leaving 30 bases between them. Germline loops: CDR1 SGHTA, CDR2 FQGNSA. CDR3 coding DNA: TGTGCCAGCAGAAACACCGCGAGGGCCCCCCGTGGTATACCCTATGGCTACACCTTC. Translating it yields CASRNTARAPRGIPYGYTF.

On this clonotype itself: One end of the junction does not line up with germline, which may come from a read error. The rearrangement joins TRBV12-3 or TRBV12-4 to TRBJ2-3, with TRBD1 as a possible D gene (5 bases). CDR3 size: 14 residues. Here the CDR3 reads CARSLRGPADAQYF. The CDR3 region has the DNA TGTGCCAGAAGTTTAAGGGGCCCAGCAGATGCGCAGTATTTT.

This clonotype has more than one count but fewer than ten. The V call is TRBV6-6, the J call TRBJ1-4, with TRBD1 as a possible D gene (6 bases). The CDR3 is 15 amino acids. Per the germline V gene, CDR1 is MNHNY and CDR2 is SVGAGI (reference sequence). V was pared by 5 bases and J by 6 bases, with 16 bases between. DNA for the CDR3: TGTGCCAGCAGTCCGCTACAGGGTCGGGATGAAAAACTGTTTTTT. Protein product: CASSPLQGRDEKLFF.

This clonotype was seen a few times. The rearrangement links TRBV20-1 to TRBJ2-4; D could derive from TRBD1 or TRBD2 (6 bases each). The germline V and J ends were trimmed by 6 bases and 0 bases, with 15 bases remaining between them. Germline V gene data show CDR1 as DFQATT and CDR2 as SNEGSKA (reference sequence). The CDR3 is 15 residues long. This CDR3 is CSAPPGAGAKNIQYF. CDR3 coding DNA: TGCAGTGCGCCCCCGGGGGCTGGAGCCAAAAACATTCAGTACTTC.

The chain couples TRBV6-2 or TRBV6-3 to TRBJ2-5; 7 bases are a match to TRBD2. After removal of 2 bases from V and 11 bases from J, the junction contained 5 bases not matched to a gene. CDR1 is MNHEY, CDR2 SVGEGT, per germline. CDR3 length: 12 amino acids. The CDR3 spells CASSYAGREQYF. CDR3 nucleotides: TGTGCCAGCAGTTACGCAGGGCGGGAGCAGTACTTC.

The table lists this clonotype with a few counts. This chain joins TRBV20-1 and TRBJ1-2; 10 positions agree with TRBD1. Germline CDR1 and CDR2: DFQATT and SNEGSKA (reference sequence). The CDR3 consists of 12 residues. The V segment lost 8 bases and the J segment 9 bases; nucleotides outside the gene matches: 9. In DNA form, the CDR3 reads TGCAGTCCACAGTCGACAGGGGGCAGCTACACCTTC. It is translated as CSPQSTGGSYTF.

V gene TRBV4-1 combines with J gene TRBJ2-3, with 10 bases that match TRBD1. V lost 0 bases to trimming and J lost 2 bases; unmatched junction nucleotides: 11. Per germline, CDR1 MGHRA and CDR2 YSYEKL. This CDR3 spans 19 amino acids. Here the CDR3 DNA reads TGCGCCAGCAGCCAAGAGGGGGGGACAGGGGTTTCGTTCACAGATACGCAGTATTTT. Its protein product is CASSQEGGTGVSFTDTQYF.

The rearrangement joins TRBV7-2 to TRBJ1-2; D perhaps matches TRBD1 (5 bases). V dropped 5 bases and J dropped 8 bases, with 15 bases sitting between them. CDR3 length: 13 residues. Germline CDR1 reads SGHTA; CDR2 reads FQGNSA. DNA of the CDR3: TGTGCCAGCAGCCGCGGAGGGGTAAAAGGCTACACCTTC. This translates into CASSRGGVKGYTF.

The CDR3 DNA sequence: TGTGCCAGCTCCGGGACTAGCGGGGTCTACGAGCAGTACTTC. Amino acid sequence: CASSGTSGVYEQYF. The chain couples TRBV7-8 to TRBJ2-7, with 13 bases that match TRBD2. Per the germline V gene, CDR1 is SGHVS and CDR2 is FQNEAQ. There are 14 residues in the CDR3. The V gene end was trimmed by 8 bases and the J gene end by 3 bases; junction bases not matched to a gene: 4.

V and J are TRBV4-3 and TRBJ2-7; 7 nucleotides align to TRBD1. V lost 5 bases to trimming and J lost 4 bases; unmatched junction nucleotides: 11. The CDR3 runs to 15 residues. The germline CDR1 and CDR2 sequences are LGHNA and YSLEER. The CDR3 is CASSEPGTAVYEQYF. CDR3 DNA: TGCGCCAGCAGCGAACCCGGGACAGCTGTATACGAGCAGTACTTC.

The chain's CDR3 is CASSPWTGQNTEAFF. CDR3 sequence (DNA): TGTGCCAGCAGTCCTTGGACAGGGCAAAACACTGAAGCTTTCTTT. The chain joins TRBV12-3 or TRBV12-4 to TRBJ1-1; 8 bases agree with TRBD1. V lost 5 bases and J lost 2; bases outside the gene matches: 7. The CDR3 has 15 amino acids.

CDR3 region: CASSQLPNIQYF. CDR3 DNA: TGCGCCAGCAGCCAGTTACCCAACATTCAGTACTTC. J is TRBJ2-7 and V is TRBV4-1; D call uncertain. The DNA end is a closer match to TRBJ2-4, so the J assignment may be wrong. The CDR3 sequence is 12 residues long. CDR1 is MGHRA and CDR2 is YSYEKL in the germline V gene.

The gene calls are TRBV11-2 and TRBJ2-1; 8 bases fit TRBD2. Germline V lookup: CDR1 SGHAT, CDR2 FQNNGV. The CDR3 covers 14 residues. After removal of 5 bases from V and 9 bases from J, the junction contained 9 bases not matched to a gene. The CDR3 spells CASSPQAGATEQFF. The DNA for the CDR3 is TGTGCCAGCAGCCCTCAAGCGGGGGCCACTGAGCAGTTCTTC. The whole variable domain, remainder taken from reference TRBV11-2 and TRBJ2-1, is EAGVAQSPRYKIIEKRQSVAFWCNPISGHATLYWYQQILGQGPKLLIQFQNNGVVDDSQLPKDRFSAERLKGVDSTLKIQPAKLEDSAVYLCASSPQAGATEQFFGPGTRLTVL.

This clonotype was counted between two and nine times. The rearrangement uses TRBV14 and TRBJ2-2; possible D gene TRBD2, 6 bases. The ends were cut back, 4 bases at V and 0 bases at J, with 12 bases in the middle. The V gene's germline CDR1 is SGHDN and CDR2 FVKESK. The CDR3 sequence is 16 residues long. CDR3: CASSPTAGTNTGELFF. The CDR3 DNA reads as TGTGCCAGCAGCCCTACCGCGGGGACGAACACCGGGGAGCTGTTTTTT.

The V call is TRBV7-2, the J call TRBJ2-3; TRBD2 matches 8 bases. J gave up 6 bases and V 3 bases, and 8 bases lay outside the gene matches. Germline values: CDR1 SGHTA, CDR2 FQGNSA. The CDR3 consists of 15 residues. CDR3 residues: CASSFNKAGVDTQYF. The DNA for the CDR3 is TGTGCCAGCAGCTTCAATAAAGCGGGAGTTGATACGCAGTATTTT.

This clonotype turned up a few times. V gene TRBV20-1 combines with J gene TRBJ2-1, with 7 bases that match TRBD2. Germline loops: CDR1 DFQATT, CDR2 SNEGSKA (reference sequence). This CDR3 is 13 amino acids long. With V trimmed by 1 base and J by 5 bases, 2 bases remained unmatched. For the CDR3, the DNA is TGCAGTGCTAGAGTTGCGGGGGACAATGAGCAGTTCTTC. Translating it yields CSARVAGDNEQFF.

The V call is TRBV7-9, the J call TRBJ2-7; D is undetermined. Germline loops: CDR1 SEHNR, CDR2 FQNEAQ (reference sequence). The CDR3 is made up of 15 amino acids. Deletions cut 0 bases from V and 2 bases from J, with 11 bases between. In DNA, the CDR3 is TGTGCCAGCAGCTTAGCGCGAACAGACACCTACGAGCAGTACTTC. Its protein product is CASSLARTDTYEQYF.